The rows below give T cell receptor beta chains drawn from one sample of a study of T cell repertoires in cytomegalovirus infection. TCRdb independently ran MiXCR on the reads; one entry per CDR3 protein. The profile shows about 600,000 distinct CDR3 sequences, about 24% of them singletons. Sequencing was done on a sample of CD8+ T cells from PBMCs. These receptors were collected from a human donor in good health (CMV status not recorded). Some clones in this sample may be carry-over from other donors' samples. The CDR3 runs from the conserved cysteine through the conserved F or W. Fields, in order: V gene, D gene, CDR3 length, clone size, J gene, CDR3 DNA, CDR3 protein. The D gene is left open where the match is weak. Clone size is not always given. Where it is, it says once, few, many or a class for expanded clones.

TRBV7-8	NA	15	many	TRBJ1-5	TGTGCCAGCAGGCGGGAGGGATTTAGCAATCAGCCCCAGCATTTT	CASRREGFSNQPQHF
TRBV6-5	NA	17	NA	TRBJ2-1	TGTGCCAGCAGTTTTTCGTCGAGGGCCCCCGGCTACAATGAGCAGTTCTTC	CASSFSSRAPGYNEQFF
TRBV14	NA	17	NA	TRBJ2-1	TGTGCCAGCAGCCACCTACCCGTCGGGACGGATTACAATGAGCAGTTCTTC	CASSHLPVGTDYNEQFF
TRBV6-5	TRBD2	16	many	TRBJ2-2	TGTGCCAGCAGTTACGATAGCGGGGGATACACCGGGGAGCTGTTTTTT	CASSYDSGGYTGELFF
TRBV7-9	NA	15	NA	TRBJ2-7	TGTGCCAGCAGCTTAGCCTCCAGGGCTCTATACAAGCAGTACTTC	CASSLASRALYKQYF
TRBV12-3/TRBV12-4	NA	15	once	TRBJ1-1	TGTGCCAGCAGTCCGGGACATGGGACGAACACTGAAGCTTTCTTT	CASSPGHGTNTEAFF
TRBV29-1	NA	12	NA	TRBJ2-1	TGCAGCGTTGGGTGGGGGGCTAATGAGCAGTTCTTC	CSVGWGANEQFF
TRBV2	TRBD1	12	NA	TRBJ2-5	TGTGCCGACAGGGCCCCACAAGAGACCCAGTACTTC	CADRAPQETQYF
TRBV14	NA	14	NA	TRBJ1-1	TGTGCCAGCAGCCAAGCAGCCTTGAACACTGAAGCTTTCTTT	CASSQAALNTEAFF
TRBV7-2	NA	16	many	TRBJ2-7	TGTGCCAGCAGCTTAGTCGGGGGTGGGTCCTCCTACGAGCAGTACTTC	CASSLVGGGSSYEQYF
TRBV6-2/TRBV6-3	NA	14	NA	TRBJ1-2	TGTGCCAGCAGTTTGGGGGAAGGCATCCATGGCTACACCTTC	CASSLGEGIHGYTF
TRBV14	NA	13	NA	TRBJ2-7	TGTGCCAGCAGCGGTAGAACAGCCTACGAGCAGTACTTC	CASSGRTAYEQYF
TRBV7-8	NA	15	many	TRBJ1-2	TGTGCCAGCAGCCCCGGCGCAGGGGTTAACTATGGCTACACCTTC	CASSPGAGVNYGYTF
TRBV7-3	TRBD1	14	once	TRBJ1-2	TGTGCCAGCACCTCAGGGGGTCGAGACTATGGCTACACCTTC	CASTSGGRDYGYTF
TRBV19	TRBD2	17	NA	TRBJ2-1	TGTGCCAGTAGTATGTGGAGCGGGGGGGCGAGTTACAATGAGCAGTTCTTC	CASSMWSGGASYNEQFF
TRBV15	TRBD1	16	few	TRBJ2-1	TGTGCCACCAGCAGGGCCGGGACAGGGGCGGGCAATGAGCAGTTCTTC	CATSRAGTGAGNEQFF
TRBV6-2/TRBV6-3	NA	14	NA	TRBJ2-3	TGTGCCAGCAGTTACTTGGGGGTCCCAGATACGCAGTATTTT	CASSYLGVPDTQYF
TRBV7-9	NA	14	NA	TRBJ2-2	TGTGCCAGCAGCCCTGACGTGAGCACCGGGGAGCTGTTTTTT	CASSPDVSTGELFF
TRBV20-1	TRBD2	14	few	TRBJ2-1	TGCAGTGCCACCCCACTAGCGGGGGGGCTTGAGCAGTTCTTC	CSATPLAGGLEQFF
TRBV28	TRBD1	14	NA	TRBJ2-1	TGTGCCAGCAGACACCGGGACAGGTACAATGAGCAGTTCTTC	CASRHRDRYNEQFF
TRBV4-1	NA	15	many	TRBJ1-4	TGCGCCAGCAGCCAAGGTGGGGGCCTGGATGAAAAACTGTTTTTT	CASSQGGGLDEKLFF
TRBV7-9	NA	15	many	TRBJ2-1	TGTGCCAGCAGCTTGACCACCGGACAGGGAGGGGAGCAGTTCTTC	CASSLTTGQGGEQFF
TRBV28	NA	15	few	TRBJ2-3	TGTGCCAGCAGTTTAGAGGAGGGGGCGGCAGATACGCAGTATTTT	CASSLEEGAADTQYF
TRBV7-2	NA	16	many	TRBJ1-5	TGTGCCAGCAGCCACAGCTTGGACCTAAGCAATCAGCCCCAGCATTTT	CASSHSLDLSNQPQHF
TRBV7-9	NA	15	NA	TRBJ1-2	TGTGCCAGCAGCTTTTCAGGAGGCGTGAACTATGGCTACACCTTC	CASSFSGGVNYGYTF
TRBV23-1	TRBD2	16	NA	TRBJ2-1	TGCGCCAGCAGTTCGCCCCTGGCGGGGGACTACAATGAGCAGTTCTTC	CASSSPLAGDYNEQFF
TRBV9	NA	15	few	TRBJ2-2	TGTGCCAGCAGCGTGGGAAGCCCGAACACCGGGGAGCTGTTTTTT	CASSVGSPNTGELFF
TRBV20-1	TRBD1	16	many	TRBJ2-1	TGCAGTGCTAGAGATCCCGGGACAGGGGTATACAATGAGCAGTTCTTC	CSARDPGTGVYNEQFF
TRBV13	TRBD1	14	NA	TRBJ1-5	TGTGCCAGCAGCCTCCGACAGGGTAGAGAGGCCCAGCATTTT	CASSLRQGREAQHF
TRBV9	NA	15	once	TRBJ1-2	TGTGCCAGCAGCGTATCTTCAGATACCAACTATGGCTACACCTTC	CASSVSSDTNYGYTF
TRBV6-2/TRBV6-3	NA	14	NA	TRBJ1-5	TGTGCCAGCAGACAGGGATCCAGCAATCAGCCCCAGCATTTT	CASRQGSSNQPQHF
TRBV2	NA	14	few	TRBJ2-7	TGTGCCAGCAGCCCCGAGGGAGATCTTTACGAGCAGTACTTC	CASSPEGDLYEQYF